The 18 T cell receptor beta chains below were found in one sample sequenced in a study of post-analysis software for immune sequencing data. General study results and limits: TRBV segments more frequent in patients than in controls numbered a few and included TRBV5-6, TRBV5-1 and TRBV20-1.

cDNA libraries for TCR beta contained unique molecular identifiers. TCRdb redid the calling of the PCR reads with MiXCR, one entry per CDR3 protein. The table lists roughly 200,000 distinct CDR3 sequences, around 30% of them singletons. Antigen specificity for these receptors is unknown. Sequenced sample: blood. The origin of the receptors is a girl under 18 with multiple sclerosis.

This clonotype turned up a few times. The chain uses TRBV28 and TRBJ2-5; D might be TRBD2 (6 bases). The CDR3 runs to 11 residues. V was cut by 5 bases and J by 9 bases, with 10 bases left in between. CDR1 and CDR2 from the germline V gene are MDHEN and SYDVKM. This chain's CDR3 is CASSDRDSQYF. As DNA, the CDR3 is TGTGCCAGCAGTGATAGGGACTCCCAGTACTTC.

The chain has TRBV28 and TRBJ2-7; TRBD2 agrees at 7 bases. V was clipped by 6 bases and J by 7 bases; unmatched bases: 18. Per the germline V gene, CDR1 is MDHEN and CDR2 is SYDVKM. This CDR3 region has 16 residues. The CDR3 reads CASRTSTFGRLGEQYF. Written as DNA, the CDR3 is TGTGCCAGCAGGACATCTACATTCGGGAGGTTAGGGGAGCAGTACTTC.

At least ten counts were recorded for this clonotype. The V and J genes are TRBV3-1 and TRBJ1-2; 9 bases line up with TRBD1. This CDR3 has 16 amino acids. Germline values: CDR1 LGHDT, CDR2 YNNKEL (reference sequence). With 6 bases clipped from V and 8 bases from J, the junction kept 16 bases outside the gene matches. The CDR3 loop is CASRYLGTGTGQGYTF. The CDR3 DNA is TGTGCCAGCAGATACCTAGGAACCGGGACAGGGCAGGGCTACACCTTC.

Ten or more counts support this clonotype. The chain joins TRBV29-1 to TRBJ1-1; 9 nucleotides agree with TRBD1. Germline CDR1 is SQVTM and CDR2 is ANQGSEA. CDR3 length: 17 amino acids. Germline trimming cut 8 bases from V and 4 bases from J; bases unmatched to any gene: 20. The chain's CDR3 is CSTSRGQGNPFGTEAFF. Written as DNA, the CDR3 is TGCAGCACCAGCAGGGGACAGGGAAACCCGTTTGGCACTGAAGCTTTCTTT.

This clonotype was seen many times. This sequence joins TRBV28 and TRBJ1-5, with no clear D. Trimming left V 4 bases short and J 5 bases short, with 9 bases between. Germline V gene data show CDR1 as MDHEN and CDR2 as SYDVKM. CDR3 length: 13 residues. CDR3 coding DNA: TGTGCCAGCAGTTCCTCCGGGGATCAGCCCCAGCATTTT. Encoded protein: CASSSSGDQPQHF.

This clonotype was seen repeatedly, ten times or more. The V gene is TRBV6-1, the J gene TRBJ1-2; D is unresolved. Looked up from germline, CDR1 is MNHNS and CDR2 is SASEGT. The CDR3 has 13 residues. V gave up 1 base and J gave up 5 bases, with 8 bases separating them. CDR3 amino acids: CASSEGFAYGYTF. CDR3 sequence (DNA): TGTGCCAGCAGTGAAGGGTTCGCGTATGGCTACACCTTC.

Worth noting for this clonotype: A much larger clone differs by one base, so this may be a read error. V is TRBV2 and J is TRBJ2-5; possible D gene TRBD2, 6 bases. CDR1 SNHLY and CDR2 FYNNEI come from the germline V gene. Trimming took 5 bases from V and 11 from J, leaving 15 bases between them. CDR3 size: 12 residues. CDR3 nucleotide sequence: TGTGCCAGCAGTTACCTAGCGCTTGAGCAGTACTTC. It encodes CASSYLALEQYF.

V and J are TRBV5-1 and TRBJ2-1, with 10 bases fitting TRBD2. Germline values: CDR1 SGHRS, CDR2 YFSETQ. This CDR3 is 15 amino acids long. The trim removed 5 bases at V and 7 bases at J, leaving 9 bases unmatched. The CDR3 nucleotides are TGCGCCAGCAGGCGGCTAGCGGGGGAGGTAAATGAGCAGTTCTTC. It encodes CASRRLAGEVNEQFF.

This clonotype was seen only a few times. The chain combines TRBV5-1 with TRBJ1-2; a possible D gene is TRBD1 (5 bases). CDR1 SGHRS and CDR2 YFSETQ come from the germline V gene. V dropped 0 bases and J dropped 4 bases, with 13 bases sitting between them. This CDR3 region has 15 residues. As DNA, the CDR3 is TGCGCCAGCAGCTTGGGGATCCCTGGGGGCTATGGCTACACCTTC. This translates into CASSLGIPGGYGYTF.

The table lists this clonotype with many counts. The CDR3 sequence is CSVLVTGTRKEYF. CDR3 nucleotides: TGCAGCGTCCTAGTTACCGGGACTAGGAAAGAGTATTTT. The J gene is TRBJ2-3, the V gene TRBV29-1, with TRBD2 matching over 8 bases. This CDR3 spans 13 amino acids. The ends lost 6 bases at V and 13 bases at J; junction bases unmatched: 15. The germline CDR1 and CDR2 sequences are SQVTM and ANQGSEA.

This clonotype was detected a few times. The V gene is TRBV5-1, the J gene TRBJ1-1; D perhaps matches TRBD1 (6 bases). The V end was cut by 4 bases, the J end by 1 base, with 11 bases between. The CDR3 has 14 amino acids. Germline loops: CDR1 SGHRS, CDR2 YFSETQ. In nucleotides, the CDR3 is TGCGCCAGCAGCGAACAGGGTTGGAACACTGAAGCTTTCTTT. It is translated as CASSEQGWNTEAFF.

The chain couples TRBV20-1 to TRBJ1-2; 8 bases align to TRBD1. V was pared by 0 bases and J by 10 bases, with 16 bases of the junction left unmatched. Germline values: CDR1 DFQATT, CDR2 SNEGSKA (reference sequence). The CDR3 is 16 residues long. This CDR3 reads CSARERSHRGVLYYTF. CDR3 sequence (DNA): TGCAGTGCTAGAGAACGAAGTCACAGGGGGGTACTCTACTACACCTTC.

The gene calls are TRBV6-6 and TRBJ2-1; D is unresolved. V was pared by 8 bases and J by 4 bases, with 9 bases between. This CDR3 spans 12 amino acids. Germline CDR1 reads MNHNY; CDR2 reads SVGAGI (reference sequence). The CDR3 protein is CASCTPYNEQFF. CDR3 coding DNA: TGTGCCAGCTGCACACCATACAATGAGCAGTTCTTC.

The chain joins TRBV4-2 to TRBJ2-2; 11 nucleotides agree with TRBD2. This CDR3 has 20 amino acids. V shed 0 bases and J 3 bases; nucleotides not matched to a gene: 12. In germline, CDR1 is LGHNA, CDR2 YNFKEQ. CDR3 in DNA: TGTGCCAGCAGCCAAGATCAGTTAGCGGGAGGGCATGAGGACACCGGGGAGCTGTTTTTT. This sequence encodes CASSQDQLAGGHEDTGELFF.

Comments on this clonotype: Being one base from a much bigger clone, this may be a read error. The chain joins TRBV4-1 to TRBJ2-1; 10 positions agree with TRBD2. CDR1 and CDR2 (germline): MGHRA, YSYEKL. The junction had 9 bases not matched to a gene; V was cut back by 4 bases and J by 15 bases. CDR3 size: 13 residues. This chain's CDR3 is CASSLRGLAERFF. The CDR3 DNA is TGCGCCAGCAGCCTCAGAGGACTAGCGGAACGGTTCTTC.

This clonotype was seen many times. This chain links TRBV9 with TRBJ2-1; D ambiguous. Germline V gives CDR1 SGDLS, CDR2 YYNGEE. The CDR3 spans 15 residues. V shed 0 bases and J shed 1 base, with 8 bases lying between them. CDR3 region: CASSVEWGSYNEQFF. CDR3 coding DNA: TGTGCCAGCAGCGTAGAATGGGGATCCTACAATGAGCAGTTCTTC.

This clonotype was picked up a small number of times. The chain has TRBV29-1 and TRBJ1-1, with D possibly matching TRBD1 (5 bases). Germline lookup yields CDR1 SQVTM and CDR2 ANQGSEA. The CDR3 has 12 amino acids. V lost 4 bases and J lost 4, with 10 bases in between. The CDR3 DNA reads TGCAGCGTTGTAGGGGCTGGCACTGAAGCTTTCTTT. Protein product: CSVVGAGTEAFF.

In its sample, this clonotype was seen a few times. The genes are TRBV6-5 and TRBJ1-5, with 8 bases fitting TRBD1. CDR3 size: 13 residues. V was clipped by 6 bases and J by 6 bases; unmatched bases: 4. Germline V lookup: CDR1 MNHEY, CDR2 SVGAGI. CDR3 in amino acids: CASSNDRGQPQHF. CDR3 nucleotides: TGTGCCAGCAGCAACGACAGGGGTCAGCCCCAGCATTTT.